Below, 21 T cell receptor beta chains from the same sample are listed, as sequenced in a study of cytomegalovirus exposure and HLA in healthy donors. Profiling relied on immunoSEQ multiplex PCR, and the TCRdb table lists in-frame clones only, not all of them. This table has approximately 200,000 clones, 88% appearing once. Sequencing input: PBMCs. These receptors came from a woman aged 18-29 years in good health and CMV-seronegative.

The table lists this clone with a count of one. The chain is built from TRBV6-6 and TRBJ1-4, with TRBD1 as a possible D gene (6 bases). The germline V gene encodes CDR1 MNHNY and CDR2 SVGAGI (reference sequence). With 6 bases removed from V and 5 bases from J, the gap between germline ends came to 10 bases. The CDR3 extends over 13 amino acids. The CDR3 DNA sequence: TGTGCCAGCAGCGACAGGTTGAATGAAAAACTGTTTTTT. The encoded protein is CASSDRLNEKLFF.

This clone was recorded once. The V and J genes are TRBV19 and TRBJ2-3; weak D call: TRBD1 (5 bases). The CDR3 covers 17 residues. Trimming removed 1 base from V and 0 bases from J, with 14 bases in between. Germline V gives CDR1 LNHDA, CDR2 SQIVND (reference sequence). The CDR3 reads CASSIGGSWSSTDTQYF. DNA of the CDR3: TGTGCCAGTAGTATAGGGGGCTCCTGGTCTAGCACAGATACGCAGTATTTT.

The chain employs TRBV2 and TRBJ1-3; no definite D call. The CDR3 has 14 amino acids. Germline V CDR1 and CDR2: SNHLY, FYNNEI. Trimming took off 5 bases at V and 3 bases at J, with 11 bases between the two ends. CDR3 in amino acids: CASSSTFSGNTIYF. CDR3 DNA: TGTGCCAGCAGTTCAACCTTTAGTGGAAACACCATATATTTT. The full variable domain, rest sourced from reference TRBV2 and TRBJ1-3, is EPEVTQTPSHQVTQMGQEVILRCVPISNHLYFYWYRQILGQKVEFLVSFYNNEISEKSEIFDDQFSVERPDGSNFTLKIRSTKLEDSAMYFCASSSTFSGNTIYFGEGSWLTVV.

This rearrangement joins TRBV11-2 to TRBJ1-5, with D tentatively TRBD1 (5 bases). This CDR3 has 16 residues. CDR1 and CDR2 (germline): SGHAT, FQNNGV. V lost 2 bases and J 7 bases, leaving 18 bases between the germline ends. CDR3 nucleotides: TGTGCCAGCAGCTTACCGGCAGGGCAGTTCACGCAGCCCCAGCATTTT. This gives the protein CASSLPAGQFTQPQHF.

The chain uses TRBV5-1 and TRBJ1-4; the D is unclear. The CDR3 runs to 15 residues. Germline CDR1 is SGHRS and CDR2 is YFSETQ. V was trimmed by 0 bases and J by 6 bases, leaving 12 bases between them. The CDR3 nucleotides are TGCGCCAGCAGCTTGGCGGCGAGGGCGGATGAAAAACTGTTTTTT. Protein product: CASSLAARADEKLFF.

The chain has TRBV5-4 and TRBJ2-3, with TRBD1 as a possible D gene (5 bases). The germline V gene encodes CDR1 SGHNT and CDR2 YYREEE (reference sequence). V shed 4 bases and J shed 1 base, with 16 bases lying between them. The CDR3 has 16 amino acids. DNA of the CDR3: TGTGCCAGCAGCCCCCGTCCCCAGGGTGGCACAGATACGCAGTATTTT. Protein: CASSPRPQGGTDTQYF.

The chain is built from TRBV28 and TRBJ2-1, with 16 bases that match TRBD2. Germline V gene data show CDR1 as MDHEN and CDR2 as SYDVKM. With 1 base clipped from V and 0 bases from J, the junction kept 12 bases outside the gene matches. The CDR3 has 22 residues. For the CDR3, the DNA is TGTGCCAGCAGTTTATTAGGGGGGGGACTAGCGGGAGGGCGGAGCTCCTACAATGAGCAGTTCTTC. Its protein product is CASSLLGGGLAGGRSSYNEQFF.

This chain uses TRBV27 with TRBJ1-5, with D maybe TRBD1 (5 bases). V was shortened by 6 bases and J by 2 bases, with 11 bases between the two germline ends. Germline V CDR1 and CDR2: MNHEY, SMNVEV (reference sequence). The CDR3 is 14 amino acids. CDR3 sequence (DNA): TGTGCCAGCAGCCCGGGGGGGGGCAATCAGCCCCAGCATTTT. Protein: CASSPGGGNQPQHF.

The chain employs TRBV9 and TRBJ1-1; tentatively, D is TRBD1 (5 bases). V lost 0 bases and J 1 base, leaving 7 bases between the germline ends. CDR3 size: 14 residues. The germline gives CDR1 SGDLS, CDR2 YYNGEE. The CDR3 sequence: CASSVGRANTEAFF. The DNA of the CDR3 is TGTGCCAGCAGCGTAGGCAGGGCGAACACTGAAGCTTTCTTT.

The chain joins TRBV2 to TRBJ2-2; the D gene is possibly TRBD2 (5 bases). Germline CDR1 reads SNHLY; CDR2 reads FYNNEI. With 7 bases removed from V and 7 bases from J, the gap between germline ends came to 16 bases. This CDR3 region has 14 residues. Written as DNA, the CDR3 is TGTGCCAGCACGATTGAGGGAGTCGGCGGGGAGCTGTTTTTT. It translates to CASTIEGVGGELFF.

The chain couples TRBV2 to TRBJ1-1, with D possibly TRBD1 on 5 matching bases. Trimming cost V 8 bases and J 7 bases, with 20 bases left between them. CDR1 is SNHLY and CDR2 is FYNNEI in the germline V gene. The CDR3 runs to 14 residues. CDR3 in DNA: TGTGCCAGCGCTGGGGCGGTTCGGGGGAATGAAGCTTTCTTT. Residues: CASAGAVRGNEAFF.

The V call is TRBV2, the J call TRBJ1-2, with D hard to call. V lost 4 bases to trimming and J lost 0 bases, with 9 bases between them. The germline gives CDR1 SNHLY, CDR2 FYNNEI. The CDR3 runs 14 residues. The CDR3 sequence: CASSVPGANYGYTF. The CDR3, as DNA: TGTGCCAGCAGTGTCCCCGGAGCTAACTATGGCTACACCTTC.

The chain recombines TRBV13 with TRBJ1-5; 10 nucleotides align to TRBD1. Looked up from germline, CDR1 is PRHDT and CDR2 is FYEKMQ (reference sequence). J gave up 7 bases and V 5 bases, and 5 bases lay outside the gene matches. The CDR3 covers 14 residues. The CDR3 nucleotides read TGTGCCAGCAGCCAGGGACAGGGGAGCCAGCCCCAGCATTTT. The encoded protein is CASSQGQGSQPQHF. Drawing the rest from reference TRBV13 and TRBJ1-5, the complete variable domain is AAGVIQSPRHLIKEKRETATLKCYPIPRHDTVYWYQQGPGQDPQFLISFYEKMQSDKGSIPDRFSAQQFSDYHSELNMSSLELGDSALYFCASSQGQGSQPQHFGDGTRLSIL.

The chain couples TRBV30 to TRBJ1-2; D remains unclear. Germline values: CDR1 GTSNPN, CDR2 SVGIG (reference sequence). The V and J ends lost 2 bases and 3 bases respectively, with 10 bases between them. CDR3 length: 13 residues. The CDR3 is CAWSRREDYGYTF. In nucleotides, the CDR3 is TGTGCCTGGAGTAGGAGGGAGGACTATGGCTACACCTTC.

As DNA, the CDR3 is TGTGCCAGCAGGAGACAGGTCAGAGAGACCCAGTACTTC. Translated, it gives CASRRQVRETQYF. The genes are TRBV6-1 and TRBJ2-5, with D perhaps TRBD1 (6 bases). Trimming shortened V by 6 bases and J by 4 bases, and 12 bases separated the two germline ends. The V gene's germline CDR1 is MNHNS and CDR2 SASEGT. The CDR3 contains 13 residues.

The chain carries TRBV15 and TRBJ1-5; D is possibly TRBD1 (5 bases). V lost 0 bases and J lost 6, with 12 bases in between. The germline gives CDR1 LNHNV, CDR2 YYDKDF (reference sequence). The CDR3 spans 15 residues. The CDR3 DNA sequence: TGTGCCACCAGCAGAGATTACCCAGGGTTTCAGCCCCAGCATTTT. Translation: CATSRDYPGFQPQHF.

The chain carries TRBV6-1 and TRBJ2-1; TRBD2 might be the D (5 bases). CDR3 length: 15 residues. Looked up from germline, CDR1 is MNHNS and CDR2 is SASEGT. V shed 7 bases and J shed 12 bases, with 25 bases lying between them. The CDR3 DNA is TGTGCCAGCATAGTACCTAGCTCCCCAAACACGCGGCAGTTCTTC. Translation: CASIVPSSPNTRQFF.

The chain recombines TRBV28 with TRBJ2-7, with a weak D call TRBD1 (6 bases). The CDR3 extends over 14 amino acids. Trimming cost V 3 bases and J 3 bases, with 12 bases left between them. Germline CDR1 and CDR2: MDHEN and SYDVKM. For the CDR3, the DNA is TGTGCCAGCAGTTTTTCCGCCAGGGGCTACGAGCAGTACTTC. Amino acids: CASSFSARGYEQYF. Drawing the rest from reference TRBV28 and TRBJ2-7, the complete variable domain is DVKVTQSSRYLVKRTGEKVFLECVQDMDHENMFWYRQDPGLGLRLIYFSYDVKMKEKGDIPEGYSVSREKKERFSLILESASTNQTSMYLCASSFSARGYEQYFGPGTRLTVT.

The rearrangement links TRBV27 to TRBJ2-3; TRBD2 aligns across 15 bases. Trimming removed 4 bases from V and 0 bases from J; junction bases left unmatched: 5. The CDR3 totals 18 residues. Germline assignment: CDR1 MNHEY and CDR2 SMNVEV (reference sequence). This chain's CDR3 is CASSWGLAGGPSTDTQYF. In DNA form, the CDR3 reads TGTGCCAGCAGTTGGGGACTAGCGGGAGGCCCGAGCACAGATACGCAGTATTTT.

This chain uses TRBV28 with TRBJ2-6; D gene ambiguous. The CDR3 has 15 residues. The germline V gene encodes CDR1 MDHEN and CDR2 SYDVKM. The V end lost 6 bases, the J end lost 0 bases, and 9 bases lay between the germline ends. CDR3 nucleotides: TGTGCCAGCAGCCCTCACAGCTCTGGGGCCAACGTCCTGACTTTC. This gives the protein CASSPHSSGANVLTF.

This sequence joins TRBV28 and TRBJ1-3; the match to TRBD1 covers 8 bases. Trimming took 6 bases from V and 2 from J; bases not matched to a gene: 6. CDR1 is MDHEN and CDR2 is SYDVKM in the germline V gene. This CDR3 contains 15 residues. The chain's CDR3 is CASRYPGQAGNTIYF. As DNA, the CDR3 is TGTGCCAGCAGATATCCGGGACAGGCTGGAAACACCATATATTTT.